This T cell receptor (beta chain) came from a study of blood T cells in healthy people across ages. Isolating PBMCs gave at least 6 million of these cells per sample. Per sample, extraction of total RNA gave at least 6 micrograms in every case. Overall study findings and caveats: Roughly linear age-related decline in beta diversity appeared, significant by age 40.

The CDR3 runs 15 residues. The germline CDR1 and CDR2 sequences are MGHRA and YSYEKL. Trimming cost V 0 bases and J 4 bases, with 12 bases left between them. Points on this clonotype: Its specificity is unknown.

Primers used in a second PCR of roughly 6 to 12 cycles were a sample-barcoded 5' primer and a J-beta primer mix. TCRdb re-analysed the 5' RACE reads in MiXCR, keeping a single row per CDR3 protein. The data show about 620,000 distinct CDR3 sequences, more than 45% seen once. The TCR originated in a woman of 80 years or more in good health. The chain uses TRBV4-1 and TRBJ1-1, with TRBD1 as a possible D gene (5 bases). The sample consisted of blood. The CDR3 DNA reads TGCGCCAGCAGCCAAGATCCAGGGTACCCCACTGAAGCTTTCTTT. It is translated as CASSQDPGYPTEAFF.